The subject of this entry is one T cell receptor beta chain. Its specificity is unknown. This sample is part of a study of shared clonotypes between healthy human individuals. Study-wide results and limits: Only a few donors were included, so the genetic and exposure-history diversity represented was limited.

This CDR3 is 17 amino acids long. Trimming removed 6 bases at V and 0 bases at J, with 19 bases between. Germline CDR1 SGHTA, CDR2 FQGNSA. Libraries were prepared by immunoSEQ multiplex PCR; TCRdb keeps only in-frame clonotypes and omits some of them. The table records about 470,000 clones, roughly three quarters of them present only once. The sequenced sample was PBMCs. This receptor was identified in a woman between 40 and 50 years old in good health. Some clones in this sample may be carry-over from other donors' samples. V is TRBV7-2 and J is TRBJ2-3, with D perhaps given as TRBD1 or TRBD2 (5 bases each). The CDR3 spells CASSLRGRQISTDTQYF. The CDR3, as DNA: TGTGCCAGCAGTTTACGGGGTAGACAGATTAGCACAGATACGCAGTATTTT.